Given below is one T cell receptor (beta chain) in context. The antigen remains undetermined. The entry originates in a study of cytomegalovirus exposure and HLA in healthy donors. Donors came from a validation cohort of about 120 subjects, distinct from the first 666-subject cohort. General study findings and limits: Usually a TCR sequence was rare, but some public TCRs were found in many donors.

The table came from immunoSEQ multiplex PCR; TCRdb's copy has only in-frame clones and leaves some out. The profile shows approximately 98,000 clones, over 75% of them singletons. With V trimmed by 6 bases and J by 3 bases, 1 base remained unmatched. The CDR3 runs to 13 residues. Germline lookup yields CDR1 MDHEN and CDR2 SYDVKM. The sequenced sample was PBMCs. The receptor was derived from a woman between 18 and 29 years old in good health and CMV-seronegative. The rearrangement joins TRBV28 to TRBJ2-5; the match to TRBD2 covers 10 bases. As DNA, the CDR3 is TGTGCCAGCAGAACTAGCGGGGAAGAGACCCAGTACTTC. Translating gives CASRTSGEETQYF.